The present T cell receptor beta chain was sequenced within a study of stem cell transplantation in POMP-related autoinflammatory disease. PRAID featured prominent immunodeficiency. Only in-frame clones appear in the TCRdb table, and some are missing; sequencing was by immunoSEQ multiplex PCR. The table lists approximately 30,000 clones, 85% to 90% of them singletons. With respect to this clone: Antigen specificity is unknown.

Whole-study findings and limits: In patients with PRAID, every analyzed T-cell subset tended to show lower diversity and higher clonality. Patients with PRAID showed a restricted number of unique TRB V-J gene pairings.

This material consisted of CD4+ T cells from PBMCs, taken before stem cell transplantation. This clonotype was obtained from a human donor with POMP-related autoinflammation and immune dysregulation (PRAID).

The CDR3 region is CASSLHYYGYTF. The CDR3 DNA sequence: TGTGCCAGCAGCCTTCACTACTATGGCTACACCTTC. This chain connects TRBV7-2 to TRBJ1-2; unclear D gene. Trimming took off 5 bases at V and 3 bases at J, with 7 bases between the two ends. This CDR3 contains 12 residues. Germline loops: CDR1 SGHTA, CDR2 FQGNSA.